The text below deals with one TCR beta chain. Its antigen is as yet unknown. This may come from a read error, since a much larger clone is one base off. This sample is part of a study of T cell repertoires in cytomegalovirus infection. For the study at large: The authors used CMV epitopes that were HLA-C-restricted (recently identified) and HLA-B-restricted (well studied). CMV infection and matching HLA type were both indicated by public TCR beta signatures.

The germline CDR1 and CDR2 sequences are SGHVS and FQNEAQ. This CDR3 spans 17 amino acids. TCRdb analysed the reads with MiXCR anew, one entry per CDR3 protein. The sample lists 750,000 to 950,000 distinct CDR3 sequences; 25% to 30% were seen once. The V gene is TRBV7-8, the J gene TRBJ2-2; 9 bases align to TRBD2. Source: cultured CD8+ T cells from PBMCs, taken from culture after CMV antigen stimulation. This TCR derives from a human donor in good health (CMV status not recorded). Some clones in this sample may be carry-over from other donors' samples. This chain's CDR3 is CASSPPAGGPRTGKLFF. CDR3 DNA sequence: TGTGCCAGCAGCCCCCCGGCGGGGGGGCCTCGGACCGGGAAGCTGTTTTTT.